Included here is one T cell receptor (beta chain) sequence, with context. The V gene end was trimmed by 5 bases and the J gene end by 2 bases; junction bases not matched to a gene: 2. This CDR3 region has 12 residues. Germline loops: CDR1 DFQATT, CDR2 SNEGSKA (reference sequence). Indicated time point: persistent/refractory GD, antithyroid drugs over 5 years with positive TRAb. The TCR library was prepared using RNA isolated from PBMCs. HTBI primers from iRepertoire and Arm-PCR of CDR3 regions yielded the TCR beta libraries. Using its own MiXCR run on the multiplex PCR reads, TCRdb lists one record per CDR3 protein. The table includes around 460,000 distinct CDR3 sequences, under 25% detected once. This record comes from a study of regulatory T cells in long-lasting Graves disease.

The chain uses TRBV20-1 and TRBJ2-5, with TRBD1 identical over 7 bases. Here the sequenced sample was peripheral blood mononuclear cells (PBMCs), taken when the disease was refractory, from a patient treated with antithyroid drugs. This clonotype was sampled from a female donor with Graves disease. The CDR3: CSAGTDQETQYF. The CDR3, as DNA: TGCAGTGCTGGGACAGATCAAGAGACCCAGTACTTC.